This TCR beta chain was identified during a study of cytomegalovirus exposure and HLA in healthy donors. Study conclusions and caveats: In an earlier analysis, productive rearrangement rates for most beta V segments clustered near 87% or 30%. Three CMV-associated chains were confirmed in vitro to be specific for CMV antigens. Fewer than 200 TCR beta chains were listed as cytomegalovirus-associated.

Germline assignment: CDR1 SGHVS and CDR2 FQNEAQ. CDR3 size: 14 residues. J was trimmed by 6 bases and V by 6 bases; bases with no gene match: 6. Note on this clone: Antigen specificity is unknown.

Both 60 Vbeta primers and 13 Jbeta primers went into the PCR. In the original processing: Later analysis identified 80 million to 85 million unique TCR beta chains, 8.5 million to 13 million shared. The repertoire was sequenced with immunoSEQ multiplex PCR; TCRdb's copy has only in-frame clones and lacks some. D and trimming come from the DNA, and the V and J calls and clone size come from that table. The data show 110,000 to 150,000 clones, with 80% to 85% seen just once and less than 1.5% held by the top ten. The origin of this receptor is a female donor in good health and CMV-seronegative. The chain couples TRBV7-8 to TRBJ2-7; 12 bases map to TRBD2. Material for sequencing was PBMCs. CDR3 nucleotide sequence: TGTGCCAGCAGGTCTCTAGCGGGAGGGCCCGAGCAGTACTTC. Its translation is CASRSLAGGPEQYF. Filled out from reference TRBV7-8 and TRBJ2-7, the complete variable domain reads GAGVSQSPRYKVAKRGQDVALRCDPISGHVSLFWYQQALGQGPEFLTYFQNEAQLDKSGLPSDRFFAERPEGSVSTLKIQRTQQEDSAVYLCASRSLAGGPEQYFGPGTRLTVT.